This paragraph reports one T cell receptor (beta chain). Its specificity is unknown. Sequenced by immunoSEQ multiplex PCR; TCRdb stores in-frame clones only, minus some. The data hold hundreds of thousands of clones, with about 70% observed a single time. The entry originates in a study of shared clonotypes between healthy human individuals. Study-level findings and limits: How much donors shared clonotypes was expected to be affected by sequencing depth. Non-shared clonotypes showed lower generation probabilities than clonotypes common to all four donors.

HIV-negative, healthy adults without recent acute infections or vaccinations were the donors. CD45RA-negative memory and CD45RA+ naive subsets were split from the CD4+ cells. Germline CDR1 and CDR2: MGHDK and SYGVNS. This CDR3 comprises 17 residues. Germline trimming cut 2 bases from V and 7 bases from J; bases unmatched to any gene: 10. Sample: memory CD4+ T cells sorted from blood. Subset denoted: CD45RA-negative fraction. The chain recombines TRBV25-1 with TRBJ2-1; 11 nucleotides match TRBD2. This clonotype was obtained from a man aged 30 to 45 in good health. CDR3 amino acids: CASSEETSGIGRNEQFF. The CDR3 DNA reads as TGTGCCAGCAGTGAAGAGACTAGCGGGATCGGGAGGAATGAGCAGTTCTTC.